The clone carrying this T cell receptor beta chain was counted many times. What it recognizes is unknown. This record belongs to a study of post-analysis software for immune sequencing data. Study-level information: Disease courses included relapsing-remitting, secondary progressive and progressive-relapsing multiple sclerosis. Findings and caveats of the study: A few TRBV segments, TRBV5-6, TRBV5-1 and TRBV20-1 among them, were found more frequent in patients than controls.

The library was made from cDNA and included unique molecular identifiers. TCRdb used MiXCR to reprocess the PCR reads, holding one entry per CDR3 protein. The sample consists of approximately 250,000 distinct CDR3 sequences, 36% of them appearing once. The germline V gene has CDR1 SGDLS and CDR2 YYNGEE. Between the trimmed V and J ends, which lost 4 bases and 5 bases, there was a span of 12 bases. This CDR3 has 13 residues. The V call is TRBV9, the J call TRBJ1-1; D perhaps matches TRBD1 (6 bases). This clonotype was obtained from a girl under 18 with multiple sclerosis. The sample consisted of blood. The CDR3 nucleotides are TGTGCCAGCAGCCTCAAGGGGGGGACTGAAGCTTTCTTT. Its protein product is CASSLKGGTEAFF.